Sequencing of this T cell receptor beta chain was carried out in a study of T cells in localized non-small cell lung cancer. Notes on the study in general: Greater blood T cell density accompanied longer overall survival.

In regard to this clone: Its target is unknown.

The table came from immunoSEQ multiplex PCR; TCRdb's copy has only in-frame clones and leaves some out. The repertoire consists of tens of thousands of clones, with 84% occurring once and the leading ten covering around an eighth. Germline-derived CDR1 and CDR2 are SEHNR and FQNEAQ (reference sequence). After removal of 4 bases from V and 6 bases from J, the junction contained 9 bases not matched to a gene. This CDR3 region has 17 residues. The receptor was derived from a female donor aged 60 or older with stage I lung adenocarcinoma. The rearrangement links TRBV7-9 to TRBJ2-5; 15 bases map to TRBD2. Specimen: peripheral blood, collected before any cancer treatment. CDR3 bases: TGTGCCAGCAGCTCAGGATTGGGACTAGCGGGGGGAAAGACCCAGTACTTC. Its protein product is CASSSGLGLAGGKTQYF.